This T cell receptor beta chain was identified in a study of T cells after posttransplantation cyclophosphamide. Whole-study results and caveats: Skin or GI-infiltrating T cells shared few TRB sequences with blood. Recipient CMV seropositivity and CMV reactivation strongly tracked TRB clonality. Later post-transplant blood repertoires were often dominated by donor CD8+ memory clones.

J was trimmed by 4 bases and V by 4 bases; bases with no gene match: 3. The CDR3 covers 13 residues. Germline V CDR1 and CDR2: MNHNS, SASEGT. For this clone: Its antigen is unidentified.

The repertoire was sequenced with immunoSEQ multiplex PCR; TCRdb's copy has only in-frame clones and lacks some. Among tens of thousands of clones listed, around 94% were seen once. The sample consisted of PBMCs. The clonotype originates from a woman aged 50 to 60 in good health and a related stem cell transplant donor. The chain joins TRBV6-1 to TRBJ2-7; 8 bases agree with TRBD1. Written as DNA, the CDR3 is TGTGCCAGCAGTGTGGACAGGGTATACGAGCAGTACTTC. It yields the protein CASSVDRVYEQYF.